These 25 T cell receptor beta chains share one sample of origin, sequenced in a study of identical twins. One entry per CDR3 protein results from TCRdb running MiXCR on the 5' RACE reads. This table has 500,000 to 600,000 distinct CDR3 sequences, around 20% appearing once. These data also featured in a second study, about T cells expressing NK-cell markers.

Sequencing was done on a sample of CD4+ T cells sorted from blood. Receptor source: a woman between 18 and 29 years old in good health.

This clonotype has only a few counts. This chain joins TRBV20-1 and TRBJ2-7; D may be TRBD2 (5 bases). V shed 6 bases and J shed 0 bases, with 12 bases lying between them. CDR3 length equals 13 residues. CDR1 is DFQATT, CDR2 SNEGSKA, per germline (reference sequence). The CDR3 protein is CSAIGLPSYEQYF. In DNA form, the CDR3 reads TGCAGTGCCATTGGACTGCCCTCCTACGAGCAGTACTTC.

This clonotype has ten or more counts. V and J are TRBV12-3 or TRBV12-4 and TRBJ2-1; D is possibly TRBD1 (5 bases). The V and J ends lost 3 bases and 5 bases respectively, with 14 bases between them. This CDR3 is built from 15 residues. The CDR3 DNA sequence: TGTGCCAGCAGTTTCTACAGGAGAACTCACAATGAGCAGTTCTTC. Translated: CASSFYRRTHNEQFF.

The J gene is TRBJ2-7, the V gene TRBV12-5; D is ambiguous. Germline values: CDR1 LGHNT, CDR2 FRNRAP. The CDR3 length is 13 residues. V was trimmed by 3 bases and J by 7 bases, leaving 13 bases between them. The CDR3 nucleotides read TGTGCTAGTGGTTTCGGCGAAGAGTGGGAGCAGTACTTC. Amino acids: CASGFGEEWEQYF.

V and J are TRBV7-6 and TRBJ2-2; 9 bases agree with TRBD1. Germline V lookup: CDR1 SGHVS, CDR2 FNYEAQ. V was clipped by 4 bases and J by 3 bases; unmatched bases: 3. This CDR3 contains 15 residues. CDR3 nucleotides: TGTGCCAGCAGCTCCGGGGACAGGGACACCGGGGAGCTGTTTTTT. Translating it yields CASSSGDRDTGELFF.

J is TRBJ2-2 and V is TRBV20-1; 8 bases fit TRBD1. The germline CDR1 and CDR2 sequences are DFQATT and SNEGSKA (reference sequence). This CDR3 is 17 amino acids long. With V trimmed by 3 bases and J by 0 bases, 9 bases remained unmatched. CDR3 amino acids: CSARGSRGQANTGELFF. CDR3 sequence (DNA): TGCAGTGCTAGGGGATCGAGGGGACAGGCGAACACCGGGGAGCTGTTTTTT.

This clonotype was observed a few times. The chain links TRBV11-2 to TRBJ2-5; D may be TRBD1 or TRBD2 (6 bases each). Trimming cost V 3 bases and J 5 bases, with 10 bases left between them. This CDR3 has 13 residues. Looked up from germline, CDR1 is SGHAT and CDR2 is FQNNGV. CDR3 protein: CASSFPGAETQYF. Here the CDR3 DNA reads TGTGCCAGCAGCTTCCCGGGGGCGGAGACCCAGTACTTC.

The rearrangement uses TRBV6-1 and TRBJ2-2; TRBD1 is a possible D gene (5 bases). Germline CDR1 MNHNS, CDR2 SASEGT. V lost 2 bases to trimming and J lost 4 bases, with 8 bases between them. This CDR3 region has 14 residues. CDR3 region: CASSELGATGELFF. As DNA, the CDR3 is TGTGCCAGCAGTGAATTAGGGGCCACCGGGGAGCTGTTTTTT.

This clonotype was recorded a few times. The chain uses TRBV5-5 and TRBJ2-7, with 11 bases that match TRBD1. The CDR3 extends over 15 amino acids. V was clipped by 3 bases and J by 4 bases; unmatched bases: 6. The V gene's germline CDR1 is SGHKS and CDR2 YYEKEE (reference sequence). CDR3 sequence reads: CASSSRTGGGYEQYF. CDR3 nucleotides: TGTGCCAGCAGCTCCCGGACAGGGGGCGGTTACGAGCAGTACTTC.

The chain joins TRBV12-5 to TRBJ2-3; D remains ambiguous. Trimming left V 2 bases short and J 5 bases short, with 23 bases between. This CDR3 comprises 18 residues. Germline V lookup: CDR1 LGHNT, CDR2 FRNRAP. CDR3 nucleotide sequence: TGTGCTAGTGGTTTGTACCGGTCAGTAGGGCAATCGATAGATACGCAGTATTTT. It encodes CASGLYRSVGQSIDTQYF.

The rearrangement uses TRBV24-1 and TRBJ1-1; D call uncertain. This CDR3 comprises 14 residues. From germline, CDR1 is KGHDR and CDR2 SFDVKD. V lost 4 bases and J 11 bases, leaving 19 bases between the germline ends. The CDR3 region is CATSDQGRTNGAFF. DNA for the CDR3: TGTGCCACCAGTGACCAAGGCAGGACTAACGGGGCTTTCTTT.

This sequence joins TRBV20-1 and TRBJ2-1, with TRBD2 as a possible D gene (6 bases). From germline, CDR1 is DFQATT and CDR2 SNEGSKA (reference sequence). This CDR3 comprises 12 residues. The CDR3 sequence is CSVGREYNEQFF. Written as DNA, the CDR3 is TGCAGCGTAGGGCGGGAATACAATGAGCAGTTCTTC.

The V gene is TRBV10-2, the J gene TRBJ1-3, with TRBD1 as a possible D gene (5 bases). Trimming pared 8 bases from V and 3 bases from J, leaving 14 bases between. The CDR3 length is 14 residues. Germline CDR1 WSHSY, CDR2 SAAADI. The CDR3 DNA follows: TGCGCCAGCGGGGGATCCATCCTTGGAAACACCATATATTTT. Translation gives CASGGSILGNTIYF.

The chain joins TRBV7-2 to TRBJ2-3; D is undetermined. Germline assignment: CDR1 SGHTA and CDR2 FQGNSA. The CDR3 sequence is 14 residues long. Trimming cost V 5 bases and J 1 base, with 10 bases left between them. The CDR3, as DNA: TGTGCCAGCAGCCTGTTCAGCGGCACAGATACGCAGTATTTT. It encodes CASSLFSGTDTQYF.

This clonotype was seen more than once but under ten times. V gene TRBV6-4 combines with J gene TRBJ2-7; TRBD2 might be the D (12 bases). Germline assignment: CDR1 MRHNA and CDR2 SNTAGT. Trimming took off 8 bases at V and 4 bases at J, with 27 bases between the two ends. The CDR3 covers 17 residues. The CDR3 loop reads CASGQGASGRARYEQYF. The CDR3 DNA sequence: TGTGCCAGCGGACAGGGGGCTAGCGGGAGGGCCCGGTACGAGCAGTACTTC.

This chain links TRBV20-1 with TRBJ2-7, with 7 positions matching TRBD2. CDR3 length: 13 amino acids. V trimming: 5 bases; J trimming: 3 bases; junction bases outside the gene matches: 7. Germline V gene lookup returns CDR1 DFQATT and CDR2 SNEGSKA (reference sequence). The DNA for the CDR3 is TGCAGTGCTCAGCTAGCGGAGCTCTACGAGCAGTACTTC. It yields the protein CSAQLAELYEQYF.

The chain recombines TRBV9 with TRBJ2-1, with D tentatively TRBD2 (6 bases). This CDR3 region has 15 residues. Germline V gene sequence: CDR1 SGDLS, CDR2 YYNGEE. With 0 bases removed from V and 0 bases from J, the gap between germline ends came to 7 bases. The CDR3 DNA is TGTGCCAGCAGCGTAGTAGCGGCCTCCTACAATGAGCAGTTCTTC. Amino acid sequence: CASSVVAASYNEQFF.

This clonotype was counted many times. This chain joins TRBV20-1 and TRBJ1-1; possible D gene TRBD1, 5 bases. From germline, CDR1 is DFQATT and CDR2 SNEGSKA (reference sequence). The V end was cut by 1 base, the J end by 0 bases, with 15 bases between. The CDR3 is 16 residues long. The CDR3 loop reads CSARVVPGLLNTEAFF. The CDR3 region has the DNA TGCAGTGCTAGAGTTGTGCCGGGACTGCTGAACACTGAAGCTTTCTTT.

This clonotype was found a few times. The chain has TRBV20-1 and TRBJ2-3; 10 bases are shared with TRBD2. This CDR3 is built from 15 residues. The V gene end was trimmed by 5 bases and the J gene end by 6 bases; junction bases not matched to a gene: 11. The germline V gene has CDR1 DFQATT and CDR2 SNEGSKA (reference sequence). The CDR3 DNA sequence: TGCAGTGCTGGAAGGACTAGCGGAGGGAGGGATACGCAGTATTTT. Its translation: CSAGRTSGGRDTQYF.

In this sample, this clonotype turned up a few times. The V call is TRBV18, the J call TRBJ2-5, with TRBD1 identical over 12 bases. The CDR3 totals 15 residues. Trimming at V came to 3 bases and at J to 5 bases, leaving 4 bases not matched to a gene. Germline-derived CDR1 and CDR2 are KGHSH and LQKENI. In DNA, the CDR3 is TGTGCCAGCTCACCGGGACAGGGGGCTGCGGAGACCCAGTACTTC. This sequence encodes CASSPGQGAAETQYF.

This clonotype has just a few counts. In DNA, the CDR3 is TGCAGTGCCAGGGACACCAACCAAGAGACCCAGTACTTC. Amino acid sequence: CSARDTNQETQYF. V gene TRBV20-1 combines with J gene TRBJ2-5; D is possibly TRBD1 (6 bases). The germline V and J ends were trimmed by 6 bases and 0 bases, with 11 bases remaining between them. Per the germline V gene, CDR1 is DFQATT and CDR2 is SNEGSKA (reference sequence). CDR3 length: 13 amino acids.

This clonotype was seen a handful of times. The chain is built from TRBV5-1 and TRBJ2-1; TRBD2 aligns across 10 bases. J was trimmed by 6 bases and V by 0 bases; bases with no gene match: 9. This CDR3 spans 17 amino acids. The germline CDR1 and CDR2 sequences are SGHRS and YFSETQ. CDR3 amino acids: CASSLALLAGVGNEQFF. The CDR3, as DNA: TGCGCCAGCAGCTTGGCCTTGCTAGCGGGAGTGGGCAATGAGCAGTTCTTC.

The chain is built from TRBV28 and TRBJ2-3; D call uncertain. Germline V CDR1 and CDR2: MDHEN, SYDVKM. V lost 5 bases and J 8 bases, leaving 11 bases between the germline ends. The CDR3 runs to 12 residues. CDR3 amino acids: CASSRLEGTQYF. The CDR3 DNA follows: TGTGCCAGCAGTCGCTTGGAAGGTACGCAGTATTTT. Combining the CDR3 with reference TRBV28 and TRBJ2-3 gives the whole variable domain DVKVTQSSRYLVKRTGEKVFLECVQDMDHENMFWYRQDPGLGLRLIYFSYDVKMKEKGDIPEGYSVSREKKERFSLILESASTNQTSMYLCASSRLEGTQYFGPGTRLTVL.

This clonotype came up a few times. This chain connects TRBV3-1 to TRBJ2-2; D is unclear. V gave up 7 bases and J gave up 4 bases, with 13 bases separating them. Germline CDR1 and CDR2: LGHDT and YNNKEL (reference sequence). This CDR3 is built from 14 residues. This CDR3 reads CASNPLIGTGELFF. The DNA for the CDR3 is TGTGCCAGCAACCCCTTGATAGGCACCGGGGAGCTGTTTTTT.

This clonotype was seen a handful of times. The rearrangement links TRBV4-3 to TRBJ2-7; 9 bases map to TRBD2. CDR1 and CDR2 (germline): LGHNA, YSLEER. The CDR3 loop spans 15 amino acids. V dropped 0 bases and J dropped 3; count of bases not matched to a gene: 3. CDR3 in amino acids: CASSQDAGGDYEQYF. As DNA, the CDR3 is TGCGCCAGCAGCCAAGATGCGGGAGGGGACTACGAGCAGTACTTC.

This clonotype was seen a single time. CDR3 DNA sequence: TGCAGTGCTAAGAAACCCGGGACTAGTAGTTCCTACAATGAGCAGTTCTTC. It specifies CSAKKPGTSSSYNEQFF. The J gene is TRBJ2-1, the V gene TRBV20-1, with 8 bases matching TRBD2. This CDR3 is built from 17 residues. Germline CDR1 is DFQATT and CDR2 is SNEGSKA (reference sequence). Trimming took 4 bases from V and 1 from J; bases not matched to a gene: 12.